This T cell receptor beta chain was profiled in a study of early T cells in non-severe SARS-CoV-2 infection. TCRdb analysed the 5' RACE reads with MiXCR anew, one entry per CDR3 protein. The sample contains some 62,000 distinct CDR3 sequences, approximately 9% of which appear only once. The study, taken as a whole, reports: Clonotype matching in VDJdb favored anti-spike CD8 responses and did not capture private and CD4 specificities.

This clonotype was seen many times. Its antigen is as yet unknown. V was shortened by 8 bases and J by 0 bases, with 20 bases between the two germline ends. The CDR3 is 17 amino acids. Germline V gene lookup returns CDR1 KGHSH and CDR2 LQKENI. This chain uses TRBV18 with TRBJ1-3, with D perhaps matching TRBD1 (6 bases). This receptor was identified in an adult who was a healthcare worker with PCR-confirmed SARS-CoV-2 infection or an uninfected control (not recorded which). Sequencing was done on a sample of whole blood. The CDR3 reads CASTKGGRLLSGNTIYF. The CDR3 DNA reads TGTGCCAGCACGAAAGGGGGGCGTCTTCTCTCTGGAAACACCATATATTTT.